In its sample, the clone carrying this TCR beta chain was seen once. The CDR3 spans 15 residues. Germline CDR1 and CDR2: KGHSH and LQKENI. V lost 1 base to trimming and J lost 8 bases, with 15 bases between them. The assay was immunoSEQ multiplex PCR, and TCRdb's table has in-frame clones only and misses some. The sample shows more than 85,000 clones, 90% to 95% of them seen only once. The data are from a study of blood T cell repertoires in COVID-19. Looking at the study overall: Some COVID-19 samples were acute and others convalescent; all came from the United States, Italy and Spain. T cells, B-cell-depleted T cells, or PBMCs supplied cDNA or gDNA.

The clonotype comes from a man between 60 and 70 years old with acute or convalescent COVID-19. This chain connects TRBV18 to TRBJ2-1; a weak D match, TRBD2 (6 bases). The sample comprised peripheral blood. In DNA, the CDR3 is TGTGCCAGCTCACCACGTTACGGGAGCGTGGATGAGCAGTTCTTC. This sequence encodes CASSPRYGSVDEQFF.